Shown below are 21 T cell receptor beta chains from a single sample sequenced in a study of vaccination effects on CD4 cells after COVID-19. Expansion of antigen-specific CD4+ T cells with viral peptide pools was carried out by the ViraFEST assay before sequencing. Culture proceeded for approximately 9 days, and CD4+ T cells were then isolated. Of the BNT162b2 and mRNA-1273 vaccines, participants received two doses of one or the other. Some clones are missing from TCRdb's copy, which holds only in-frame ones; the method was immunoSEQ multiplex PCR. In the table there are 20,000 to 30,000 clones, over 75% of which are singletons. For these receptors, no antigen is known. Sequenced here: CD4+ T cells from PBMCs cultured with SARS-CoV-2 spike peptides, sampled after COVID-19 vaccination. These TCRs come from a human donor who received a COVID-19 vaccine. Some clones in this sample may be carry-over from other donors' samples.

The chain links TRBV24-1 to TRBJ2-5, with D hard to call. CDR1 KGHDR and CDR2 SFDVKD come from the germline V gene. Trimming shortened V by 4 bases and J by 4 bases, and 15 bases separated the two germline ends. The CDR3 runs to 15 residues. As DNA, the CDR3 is TGTGCCACCAGTGACCCCAGGAATACGGGAGAGACCCAGTACTTC. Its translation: CATSDPRNTGETQYF.

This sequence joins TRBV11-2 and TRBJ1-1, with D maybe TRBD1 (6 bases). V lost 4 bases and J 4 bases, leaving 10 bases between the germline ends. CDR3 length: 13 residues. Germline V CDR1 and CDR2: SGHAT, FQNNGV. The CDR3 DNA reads TGTGCCAGCAGCTCTAGGGGGTTCACTGAAGCTTTCTTT. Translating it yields CASSSRGFTEAFF.

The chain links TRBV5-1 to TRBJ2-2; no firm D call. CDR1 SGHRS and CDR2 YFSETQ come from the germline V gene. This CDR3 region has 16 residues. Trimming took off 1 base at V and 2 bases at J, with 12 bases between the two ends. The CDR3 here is CASSLNRATNTGELFF. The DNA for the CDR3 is TGCGCCAGCAGCTTGAACCGGGCGACTAACACCGGGGAGCTGTTTTTT.

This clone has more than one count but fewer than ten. CDR3 DNA sequence: TGTGCCTGGAGTGTACAGGGGGATCAGCCCCAGCATTTT. Translation: CAWSVQGDQPQHF. V is TRBV30 and J is TRBJ1-5; 8 nucleotides agree with TRBD1. The CDR3 extends over 13 amino acids. The V gene's germline CDR1 is GTSNPN and CDR2 SVGIG (reference sequence). Losses at the gene ends were 0 bases for V and 5 bases for J; bases not matched to a gene: 0.

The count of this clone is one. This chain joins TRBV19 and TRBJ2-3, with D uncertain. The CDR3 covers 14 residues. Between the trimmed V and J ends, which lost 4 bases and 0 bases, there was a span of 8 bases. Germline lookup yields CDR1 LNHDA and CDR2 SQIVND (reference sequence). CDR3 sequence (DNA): TGTGCCAGTAGTAAGAAGAGGAGCACAGATACGCAGTATTTT. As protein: CASSKKRSTDTQYF.

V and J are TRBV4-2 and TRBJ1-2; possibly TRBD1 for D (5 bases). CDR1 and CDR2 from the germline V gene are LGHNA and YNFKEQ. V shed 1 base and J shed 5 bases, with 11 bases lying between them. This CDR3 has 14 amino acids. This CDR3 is CASSQAAGDYGYTF. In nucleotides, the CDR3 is TGTGCCAGCAGCCAAGCGGCGGGGGATTATGGCTACACCTTC.

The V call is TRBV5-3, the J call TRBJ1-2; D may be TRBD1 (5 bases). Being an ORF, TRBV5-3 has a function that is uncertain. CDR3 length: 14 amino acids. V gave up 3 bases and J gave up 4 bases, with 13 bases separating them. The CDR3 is CARSSRAYFYGYTF. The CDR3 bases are TGTGCCAGAAGCTCCAGGGCATATTTCTATGGCTACACCTTC.

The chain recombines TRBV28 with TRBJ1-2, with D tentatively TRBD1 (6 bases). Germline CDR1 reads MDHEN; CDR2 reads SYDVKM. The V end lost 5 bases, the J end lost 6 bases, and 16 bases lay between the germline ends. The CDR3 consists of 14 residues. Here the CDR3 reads CASSRGAGIDGYTF. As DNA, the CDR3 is TGTGCCAGCAGTAGGGGGGCAGGCATCGATGGCTACACCTTC.

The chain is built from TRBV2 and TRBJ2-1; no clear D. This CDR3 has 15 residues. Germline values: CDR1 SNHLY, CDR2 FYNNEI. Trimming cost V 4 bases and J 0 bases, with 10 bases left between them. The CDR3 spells CASSVGRSSYNEQFF. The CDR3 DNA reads TGTGCCAGCAGTGTGGGTCGGAGCTCCTACAATGAGCAGTTCTTC.

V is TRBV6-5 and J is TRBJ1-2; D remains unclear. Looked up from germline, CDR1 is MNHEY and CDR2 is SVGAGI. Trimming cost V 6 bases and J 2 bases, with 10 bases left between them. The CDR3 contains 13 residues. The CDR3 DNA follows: TGTGCCAGCAGCTGGACGCTAAACTATGGCTACACCTTC. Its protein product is CASSWTLNYGYTF.

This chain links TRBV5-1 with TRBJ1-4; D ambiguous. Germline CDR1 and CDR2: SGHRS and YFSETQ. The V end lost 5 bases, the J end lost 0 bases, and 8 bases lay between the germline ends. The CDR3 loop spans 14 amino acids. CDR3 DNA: TGCGCCAGCAGATCTGGTGCAACTAATGAAAAACTGTTTTTT. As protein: CASRSGATNEKLFF.

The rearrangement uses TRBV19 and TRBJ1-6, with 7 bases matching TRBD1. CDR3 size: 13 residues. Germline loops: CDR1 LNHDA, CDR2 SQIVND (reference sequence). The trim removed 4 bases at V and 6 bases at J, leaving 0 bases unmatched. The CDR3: CASSRQGNSPLHF. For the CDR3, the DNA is TGTGCCAGTAGTAGACAGGGTAATTCACCCCTCCACTTT.

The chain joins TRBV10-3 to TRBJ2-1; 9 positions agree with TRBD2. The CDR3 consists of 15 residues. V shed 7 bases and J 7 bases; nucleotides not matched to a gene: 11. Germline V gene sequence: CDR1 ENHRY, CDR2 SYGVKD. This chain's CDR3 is CAIMAQAGGLNEQFF. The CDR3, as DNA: TGTGCCATCATGGCCCAGGCGGGGGGGCTGAATGAGCAGTTCTTC.

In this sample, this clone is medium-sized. The CDR3 sequence is CASPASGDLTDTQYF. Here the CDR3 DNA reads TGTGCCAGCCCCGCCTCAGGGGACCTCACAGATACGCAGTATTTT. V is TRBV27 and J is TRBJ2-3; possible D gene TRBD1, 6 bases. CDR3 size: 15 residues. Between the trimmed V and J ends, which lost 8 bases and 2 bases, there was a span of 17 bases. Per germline, CDR1 MNHEY and CDR2 SMNVEV (reference sequence).

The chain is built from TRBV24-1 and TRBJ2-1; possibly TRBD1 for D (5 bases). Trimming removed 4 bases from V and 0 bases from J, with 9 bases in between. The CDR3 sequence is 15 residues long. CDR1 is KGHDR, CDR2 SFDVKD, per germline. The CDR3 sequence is CATSDPTVSYNEQFF. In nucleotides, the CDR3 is TGTGCCACCAGTGACCCGACAGTCTCCTACAATGAGCAGTTCTTC.

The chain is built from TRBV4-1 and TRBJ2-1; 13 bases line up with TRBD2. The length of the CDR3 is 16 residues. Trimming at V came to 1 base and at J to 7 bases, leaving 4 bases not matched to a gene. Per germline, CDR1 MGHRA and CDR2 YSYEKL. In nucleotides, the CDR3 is TGCGCCAGCAGCCAAGGGACTAGCGGGGGAGTTAATGAGCAGTTCTTC. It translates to CASSQGTSGGVNEQFF.

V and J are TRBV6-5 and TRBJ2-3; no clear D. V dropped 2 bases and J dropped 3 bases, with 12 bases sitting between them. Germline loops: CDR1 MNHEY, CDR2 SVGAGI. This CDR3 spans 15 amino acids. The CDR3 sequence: CASSYQNPLTDTQYF. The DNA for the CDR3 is TGTGCCAGCAGTTACCAGAACCCATTGACAGATACGCAGTATTTT.

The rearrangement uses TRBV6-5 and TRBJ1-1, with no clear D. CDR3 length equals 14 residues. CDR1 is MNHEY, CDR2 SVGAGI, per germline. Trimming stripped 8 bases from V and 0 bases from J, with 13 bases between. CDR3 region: CASWSHLLNTEAFF. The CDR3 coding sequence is TGTGCCAGCTGGAGTCACTTATTGAACACTGAAGCTTTCTTT.

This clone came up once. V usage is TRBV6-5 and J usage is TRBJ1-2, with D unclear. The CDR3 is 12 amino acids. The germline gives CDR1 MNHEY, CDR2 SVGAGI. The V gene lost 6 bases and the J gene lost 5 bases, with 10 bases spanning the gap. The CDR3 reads CASRLEPYGYTF. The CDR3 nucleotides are TGTGCCAGCAGACTAGAGCCGTATGGCTACACCTTC.

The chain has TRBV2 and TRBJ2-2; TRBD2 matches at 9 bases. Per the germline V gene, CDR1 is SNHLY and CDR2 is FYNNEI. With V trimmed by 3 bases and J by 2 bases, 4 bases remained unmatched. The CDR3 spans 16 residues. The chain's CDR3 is CASSDAGGPNTGELFF. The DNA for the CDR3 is TGTGCCAGCAGTGACGCGGGGGGGCCAAACACCGGGGAGCTGTTTTTT.

The CDR3 nucleotides are TGCGCCAGCAGCTTGGTGGTGGTGGATGCAGGGACCTACAATGAGCAGTTCTTC. Translation: CASSLVVVDAGTYNEQFF. The chain recombines TRBV5-1 with TRBJ2-1, with a possible D match to TRBD1 (5 bases). The germline V gene has CDR1 SGHRS and CDR2 YFSETQ. Trimming stripped 0 bases from V and 2 bases from J, with 18 bases between. CDR3 length: 18 amino acids.